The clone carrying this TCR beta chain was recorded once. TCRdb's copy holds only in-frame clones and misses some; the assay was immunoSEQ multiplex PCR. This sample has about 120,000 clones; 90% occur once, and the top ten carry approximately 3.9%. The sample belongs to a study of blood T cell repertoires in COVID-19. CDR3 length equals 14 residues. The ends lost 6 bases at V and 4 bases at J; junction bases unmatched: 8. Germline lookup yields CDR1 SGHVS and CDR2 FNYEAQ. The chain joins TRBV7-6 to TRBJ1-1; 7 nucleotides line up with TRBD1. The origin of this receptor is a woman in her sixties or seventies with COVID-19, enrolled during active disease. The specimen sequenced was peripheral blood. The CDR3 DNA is TGTGCCAGCAGTTCCACAGGGGTCGGCACTGAAGCTTTCTTT. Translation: CASSSTGVGTEAFF. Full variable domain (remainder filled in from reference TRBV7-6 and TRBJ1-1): GAGVSQSPRYKVTKRGQDVALRCDPISGHVSLYWYRQALGQGPEFLTYFNYEAQQDKSGLPNDRFSAERPEGSISTLTIQRTEQRDSAMYRCASSSTGVGTEAFFGQGTRLTVV.